A single sample gave rise to the 7 T cell receptor beta chains below, sequenced in a study of T-cell reconstitution after alpha-beta-depleted transplantation in children. As it was prepared, the TCRbeta library received unique molecular identifiers. TCRdb itself ran the PCR reads through MiXCR, one entry per CDR3 protein. Counted here are just over 950,000 distinct CDR3 sequences, about 29% occurring once; the ten biggest clones make up 28%. This specimen was PBMCs, mostly from graft donor cells, taken 360 days after TCRalphabeta/CD19-depleted stem cell transplant. These receptors were obtained from a boy in the first two years of life who had a stem cell transplant for SCID, so the T cells may come from the graft donor.

This clonotype was seen more than once but under ten times. The chain employs TRBV12-3 or TRBV12-4 and TRBJ2-1, with 10 bases lining up with TRBD2. J lost 6 bases, V lost 5 bases, and 10 bases had no gene match. CDR3 length equals 16 residues. CDR3 loop: CASSPRGQRGGNEQFF. Written as DNA, the CDR3 is TGTGCCAGCAGTCCCAGGGGCCAGCGGGGGGGCAATGAGCAGTTCTTC.

This clonotype was counted between two and nine times. The V gene is TRBV12-3 or TRBV12-4, the J gene TRBJ2-1, with 10 nucleotides matching TRBD2. Trimming took 6 bases from V and 4 from J; bases not matched to a gene: 9. The CDR3 length is 16 residues. CDR3 in amino acids: CASSLLTSGVYNEQFF. The CDR3 DNA reads as TGTGCCAGCAGCCTCCTTACTAGCGGGGTATACAATGAGCAGTTCTTC.

This clonotype has more than one count but fewer than ten. The chain joins TRBV20-1 to TRBJ1-6; D is unclear. Trimming removed 5 bases at V and 8 bases at J, with 13 bases between. Germline values: CDR1 DFQATT, CDR2 SNEGSKA (reference sequence). The CDR3 has 13 amino acids. CDR3 protein: CSASVGRDSPLHF. Written as DNA, the CDR3 is TGCAGTGCTTCAGTAGGTCGGGATTCACCCCTCCACTTT.

This clonotype was seen more than once but under ten times. The V gene is TRBV4-2, the J gene TRBJ2-5; the D is unclear. Germline assignment: CDR1 LGHNA and CDR2 YNFKEQ. The CDR3 totals 14 residues. With 0 bases removed from V and 4 bases from J, the gap between germline ends came to 9 bases. CDR3: CASSQEQNRETQYF. CDR3 in DNA: TGTGCCAGCAGCCAAGAACAGAACAGAGAGACCCAGTACTTC.

The chain has TRBV2 and TRBJ1-3; 7 bases agree with TRBD1. CDR3 size: 14 residues. Losses at the gene ends were 6 bases for V and 2 bases for J; bases not matched to a gene: 4. Germline-derived CDR1 and CDR2 are SNHLY and FYNNEI. The CDR3 sequence is CASSEQGTGNTIYF. CDR3 nucleotides: TGTGCCAGCAGCGAACAGGGGACTGGAAACACCATATATTTT.

This clonotype turned up a few times. The J gene is TRBJ2-1, the V gene TRBV12-3 or TRBV12-4; 15 bases are shared with TRBD2. The CDR3 spans 18 residues. V dropped 6 bases and J dropped 2; count of bases not matched to a gene: 8. The CDR3 loop is CASSRTSGGAKAYNEQFF. CDR3 coding DNA: TGTGCCAGCAGCCGGACTAGCGGGGGGGCAAAGGCCTACAATGAGCAGTTCTTC.

This clonotype was picked up a small number of times. The chain joins TRBV5-1 to TRBJ2-3; D may correspond to TRBD1 or TRBD2 (6 bases each). The CDR3 has 16 amino acids. V was pared by 3 bases and J by 2 bases, with 16 bases between. Germline V gene lookup returns CDR1 SGHRS and CDR2 YFSETQ. CDR3 coding DNA: TGCGCCAGCAGCTCCGGAGGGGGGACCACCACAGATACGCAGTATTTT. Its protein product is CASSSGGGTTTDTQYF.